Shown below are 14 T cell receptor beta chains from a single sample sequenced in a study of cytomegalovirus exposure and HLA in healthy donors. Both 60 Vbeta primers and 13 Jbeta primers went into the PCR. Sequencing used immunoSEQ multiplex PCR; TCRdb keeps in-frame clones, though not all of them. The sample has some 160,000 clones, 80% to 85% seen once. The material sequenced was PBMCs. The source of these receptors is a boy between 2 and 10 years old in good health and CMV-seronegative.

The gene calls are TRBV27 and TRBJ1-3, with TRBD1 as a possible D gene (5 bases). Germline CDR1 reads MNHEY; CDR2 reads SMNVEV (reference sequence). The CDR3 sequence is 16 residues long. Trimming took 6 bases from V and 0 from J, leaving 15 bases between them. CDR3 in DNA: TGTGCCAGCAGAAGTGACAGTAACCTCTCTGGAAACACCATATATTTT. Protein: CASRSDSNLSGNTIYF.

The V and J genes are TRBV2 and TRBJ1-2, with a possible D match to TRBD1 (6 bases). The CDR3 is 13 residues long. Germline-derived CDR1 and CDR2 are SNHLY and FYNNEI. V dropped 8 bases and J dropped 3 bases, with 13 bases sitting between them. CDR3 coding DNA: TGTGCCAGCGGGGAAGCAGGGGACTATGGCTACACCTTC. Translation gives CASGEAGDYGYTF.

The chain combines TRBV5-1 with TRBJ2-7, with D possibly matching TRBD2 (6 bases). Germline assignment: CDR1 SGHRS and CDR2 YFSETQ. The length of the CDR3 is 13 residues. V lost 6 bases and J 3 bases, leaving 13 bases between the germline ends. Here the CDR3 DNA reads TGCGCCAGCACCCACGGGAGAAACTACGAGCAGTACTTC. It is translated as CASTHGRNYEQYF.

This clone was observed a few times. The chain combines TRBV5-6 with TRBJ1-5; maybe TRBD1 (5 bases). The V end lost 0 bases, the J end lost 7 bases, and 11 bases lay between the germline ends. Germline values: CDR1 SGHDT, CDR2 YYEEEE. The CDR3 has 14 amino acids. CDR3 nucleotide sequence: TGTGCCAGCAGCTTGGGGGGCCCCGGGCAGCCCCAGCATTTT. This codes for CASSLGGPGQPQHF.

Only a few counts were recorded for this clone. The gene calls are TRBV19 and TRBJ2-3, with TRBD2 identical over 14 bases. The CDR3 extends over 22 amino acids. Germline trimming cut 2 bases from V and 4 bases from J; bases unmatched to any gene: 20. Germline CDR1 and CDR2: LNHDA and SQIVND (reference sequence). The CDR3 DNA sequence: TGTGCCAGTAGTATAATCGCTTCTCCGGGACTAGCGGGAGCTTCGGGCTCAGATACGCAGTATTTT. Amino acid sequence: CASSIIASPGLAGASGSDTQYF. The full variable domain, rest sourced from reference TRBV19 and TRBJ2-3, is DGGITQSPKYLFRKEGQNVTLSCEQNLNHDAMYWYRQDPGQGLRLIYYSQIVNDFQKGDIAEGYSVSREKKESFPLTVTSAQKNPTAFYLCASSIIASPGLAGASGSDTQYFGPGTRLTVL.

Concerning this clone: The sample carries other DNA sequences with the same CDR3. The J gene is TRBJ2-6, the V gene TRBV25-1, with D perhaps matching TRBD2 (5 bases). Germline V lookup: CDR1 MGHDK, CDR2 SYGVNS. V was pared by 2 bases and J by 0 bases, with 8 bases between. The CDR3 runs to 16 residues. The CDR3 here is CASSELRGSGANVLTF. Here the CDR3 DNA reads TGTGCCAGCAGTGAACTCCGGGGCTCTGGGGCCAACGTCCTGACTTTC.

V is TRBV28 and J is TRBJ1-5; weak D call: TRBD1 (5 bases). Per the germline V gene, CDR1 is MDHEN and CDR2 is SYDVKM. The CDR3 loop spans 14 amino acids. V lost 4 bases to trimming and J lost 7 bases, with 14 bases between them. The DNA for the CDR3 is TGTGCCAGCAGTTGGACAATGGGTAACCAGCCCCAGCATTTT. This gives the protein CASSWTMGNQPQHF.

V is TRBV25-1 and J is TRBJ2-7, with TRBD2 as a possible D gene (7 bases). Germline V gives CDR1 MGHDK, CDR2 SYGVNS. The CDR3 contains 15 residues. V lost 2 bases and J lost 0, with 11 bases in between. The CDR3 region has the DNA TGTGCCAGCAGTGAAAGGGGGGGGAGCTCCTACGAGCAGTACTTC. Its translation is CASSERGGSSYEQYF.

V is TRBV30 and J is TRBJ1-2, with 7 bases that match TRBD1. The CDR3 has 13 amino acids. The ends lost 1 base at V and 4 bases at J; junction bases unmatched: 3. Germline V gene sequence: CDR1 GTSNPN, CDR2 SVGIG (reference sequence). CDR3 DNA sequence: TGTGCCTGGAGTGAAGGGGGCGGCTATGGCTACACCTTC. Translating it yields CAWSEGGGYGYTF. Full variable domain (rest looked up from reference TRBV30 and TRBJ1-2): SQTIHQWPATLVQPVGSPLSLECTVEGTSNPNLYWYRQAAGRGLQLLFYSVGIGQISSEVPQNLSASRPQDRQFILSSKKLLLSDSGFYLCAWSEGGGYGYTFGSGTRLTVV.

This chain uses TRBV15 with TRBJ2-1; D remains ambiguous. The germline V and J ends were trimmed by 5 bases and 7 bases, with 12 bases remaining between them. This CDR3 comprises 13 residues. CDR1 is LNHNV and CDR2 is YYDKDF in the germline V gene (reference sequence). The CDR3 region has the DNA TGTGCCACCAGCCCGTTAGAAGAAAATGAGCAGTTCTTC. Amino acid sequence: CATSPLEENEQFF.

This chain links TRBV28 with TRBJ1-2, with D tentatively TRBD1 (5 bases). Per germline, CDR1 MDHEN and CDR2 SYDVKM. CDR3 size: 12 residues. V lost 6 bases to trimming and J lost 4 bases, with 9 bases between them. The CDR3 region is CASRTEAYGYTF. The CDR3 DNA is TGTGCCAGCAGGACAGAGGCCTATGGCTACACCTTC.

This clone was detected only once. Here the CDR3 DNA reads TGCGCCAGCAGCTTGGTCGCTCGAGGGGGTTACAATGAGCAGTTCTTC. Translation gives CASSLVARGGYNEQFF. The chain carries TRBV5-1 and TRBJ2-1; possibly TRBD1 for D (6 bases). The germline V gene has CDR1 SGHRS and CDR2 YFSETQ. The CDR3 covers 16 residues. The V end lost 0 bases, the J end lost 4 bases, and 14 bases lay between the germline ends.

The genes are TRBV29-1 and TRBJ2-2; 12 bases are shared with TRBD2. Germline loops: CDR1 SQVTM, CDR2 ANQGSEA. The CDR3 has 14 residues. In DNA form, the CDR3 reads TGCAGGATCCTAGCGGGGGGGCACACCGGGGAGCTGTTTTTT. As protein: CRILAGGHTGELFF.

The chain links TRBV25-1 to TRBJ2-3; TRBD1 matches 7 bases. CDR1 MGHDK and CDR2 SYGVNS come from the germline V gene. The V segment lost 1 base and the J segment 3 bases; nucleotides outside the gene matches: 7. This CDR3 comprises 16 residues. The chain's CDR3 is CASSESRQGTTDTQYF. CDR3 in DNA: TGTGCCAGCAGTGAATCCCGACAGGGTACTACAGATACGCAGTATTTT.